The source of this T cell receptor (beta chain) is a study of cytomegalovirus exposure and HLA in healthy donors. Broader study findings: A later analysis showed HLA-associated TCR beta chains outstripping equally common others in clonal expansion. Presence/absence analyses treated sequencing depth as roughly uniform across donors.

Trimming removed 0 bases from V and 6 bases from J; junction bases left unmatched: 7. The CDR3 totals 16 residues. Germline CDR1 and CDR2: SGHTA and FQGTGA. Notes on this clone: The antigen is undetermined.

PCR was performed using 60 Vbeta and 13 Jbeta primers. Some clones are missing from TCRdb's copy, which holds only in-frame ones; the method was immunoSEQ multiplex PCR. Altogether about 120,000 clones are present, around 86% being singletons, with the ten largest covering 3.9%. The receptor was derived from a woman under 40 in good health and CMV-seronegative. V is TRBV7-3 and J is TRBJ2-3; 9 bases fit TRBD2. Sample: PBMCs. CDR3 bases: TGTGCCAGCAGCTTAACTTCTAGCGGGGTGTTCGATACGCAGTATTTT. It codes for CASSLTSSGVFDTQYF.